The sequence of this T cell receptor (beta chain) was determined in a study of response to subunit inactivated influenza vaccine (dated by TCRdb to 2016 to 2019). About the full investigation: To follow how T cells responded to a trivalent subunit inactivated influenza vaccine, the researchers relied on deep quantitative profiling of the T cell receptor repertoire. Overall study results and their limits: The authors proposed that each seasonal influenza vaccination may bring in only a limited number of new T cells.

Libraries came from RT-PCR. The run used an Illumina HiSeq 2500. The raw public reads went through TCRdb reprocessing: fastp at Q25, MiXCR clone calling, in-frame beta chains kept. All rows with the same CDR3 protein become a single entry with the most common DNA and genes. The table for this sample lists just under 550,000 distinct CDR3 sequences; approximately 24% of them were counted only once. 2.5% to 3% of the sample lies in the top ten. Turning to this clonotype: The antigen it binds to is not known. No per-base quality is available; no much larger clone lies one base away.

The germline V gene encodes CDR1 ENHRY and CDR2 SYGVKD. Inclusive of the bounding cysteine and phenylalanine, the CDR3 is 15 residues long. Only the CDR3 portion is preserved as DNA: 45 bases, with reading frame beginning at the first base. Ends trimmed: V by 3 bases, J by 0 bases; bases unmatched to a gene: 4. Separately, the same data were catalogued under a study of T cells expressing NK-cell markers. As the second study states: TCR beta cDNA libraries were made by 5'RACE template switching that added a universal primer site and unique molecular identifiers. TCR beta-chain repertoires were profiled in sorted CD3+CD56+NKG2C+, CD3+CD56+NKG2C- and CD3+CD56-NKG2C+ T-cell subsets from eight donors. Among the eight sequenced donors, seven were HCMV-seropositive and one was HCMV-seronegative. To restrict sorting to alphabetaTCR-expressing T cells, an anti-gammadeltaTCR antibody was added in several experiments. In more than 5 donors, the dominant CD3+CD56+NKG2C+ clonotypes were found to rank among the top 10 CD8+ clonotypes and to make up about 1.0-7.5% of CD8+ T cells. Those dominant clonotypes were again the most abundant among CD3+CD56-NKG2C+ cells in several donors, at about 28.3-65%. Whether the expanded NKG2C-expressing T cell clones were specific for HCMV antigens remained unclear. The study sequenced eight donors, all healthy volunteers chosen at random: three men and five women. HCMV-specific IgG was detected in serum with a commercial ELISA kit to determine HCMV serostatus. Peripheral blood mononuclear cells were isolated from blood by Ficoll density gradient centrifugation. CD4+ and CD8+ T cells were isolated from PBMC by magnetic immunoseparation with Miltenyi isolation kits. cDNA synthesis was primed from the TCR beta constant segment, followed by two successive PCR amplification steps. The libraries were sequenced on Illumina HiSeq 2000/2500, MiSeq or NextSeq, producing 2 x 150 bp reads. MIGEC was used to demultiplex reads and group the reads by UMI, and MiTCR was used to assemble and quantify clonotypes. To remove erroneous sequences, TCR cDNA sequences were retained only when supported by two or more reads. The tcR package was used for downstream repertoire analysis, and clonotypes were matched across fractions by CDR3 nucleotide sequence plus V segment. Antigen specificity was annotated against VDJdb with VDJmatch, allowing one amino acid substitution in CDR3.

This sequence was found in a middle-aged man who received an inactivated influenza vaccine. Donor details come from another sample of the same person, matched by shared clones. Sequenced here: CD4+ T cells sorted from PBMCs, sampled approximately 12 days after vaccination. The V and J segments used are TRBV10-3 and TRBJ1-1, with 7 bases aligning to TRBD1. The CDR3 reads CAISDSGTVNTEAFF. The nucleotide sequence reads as follows: TGTGCCATCAGTGACTCCGGGACAGTGAACACTGAAGCTTTCTTT.